This TCR beta chain derives from a study of blood T cells in healthy people across ages. This clonotype was recorded at least ten times. Its target is unknown. In germline, CDR1 is SGDLS, CDR2 YYNGEE. V lost 3 bases to trimming and J lost 5 bases; unmatched junction nucleotides: 5. The CDR3 has 15 residues. Findings and limits, study-wide: Long-lived donors exceeded aged donors in naive CD4+ cells and diversity. Estimated diversity that came from one million T cells was considered an underestimate.

Primers used in a second PCR of about 6 to 12 cycles were a sample-barcoded 5' primer and a J-beta primer mix. One entry per CDR3 protein results from TCRdb running MiXCR on the 5' RACE reads. This table has 650,000 to 800,000 distinct CDR3 sequences, around 43% appearing once. The origin of this receptor is a man aged 55 to 70 in good health. The chain uses TRBV9 and TRBJ2-1, with 10 bases aligning to TRBD2. The sample taken for sequencing was blood. The DNA for the CDR3 is TGTGCCAGCAGCGCCAGCGGGGGGGCCAACAATGAGCAGTTCTTC. Its translation: CASSASGGANNEQFF.